The 27 T cell receptor beta chains below were found in one sample sequenced in a study of blood T cell repertoires in COVID-19. The table came from immunoSEQ multiplex PCR; TCRdb's copy has only in-frame clones and leaves some out. This table has about 140,000 clones, just over 85% appearing once. Sequenced: peripheral blood. The origin of the receptors is a woman aged 55-70 years with acute or convalescent COVID-19.

The V and J genes are TRBV6-5 and TRBJ2-7; 9 bases are shared with TRBD1. This CDR3 spans 13 amino acids. The trim removed 7 bases at V and 4 bases at J, leaving 5 bases unmatched. CDR1 and CDR2 (germline): MNHEY, SVGAGI. CDR3 region: CASKPGQGYEQYF. The CDR3, as DNA: TGTGCCAGCAAACCGGGACAGGGTTACGAGCAGTACTTC.

Only one count was recorded for this clone. The chain couples TRBV5-6 to TRBJ1-2, with D tentatively TRBD1 (5 bases). Between the trimmed V and J ends, which lost 4 bases and 10 bases, there was a span of 23 bases. The CDR3 is 15 residues long. Germline CDR1 and CDR2: SGHDT and YYEEEE. The DNA of the CDR3 is TGTGCCAGCAGCGCCGCCCCCGGGGGAGGCGAAGACTACACCTTC. Protein product: CASSAAPGGGEDYTF. Complete variable domain (other parts from reference TRBV5-6 and TRBJ1-2): DAGVTQSPTHLIKTRGQQVTLRCSPKSGHDTVSWYQQALGQGPQFIFQYYEEEERQRGNFPDRFSGHQFPNYSSELNVNALLLGDSALYLCASSAAPGGGEDYTFGSGTRLTVV.

The rearrangement uses TRBV30 and TRBJ2-3; TRBD1 aligns across 9 bases. Trimming removed 2 bases from V and 5 bases from J; junction bases left unmatched: 20. Germline loops: CDR1 GTSNPN, CDR2 SVGIG (reference sequence). The CDR3 extends over 19 amino acids. This chain's CDR3 is CAWSYELPGTGFRRDTQYF. The CDR3 nucleotides read TGTGCCTGGAGTTACGAACTCCCCGGGACAGGGTTTCGAAGAGATACGCAGTATTTT. Complete variable domain (other parts from reference TRBV30 and TRBJ2-3): SQTIHQWPATLVQPVGSPLSLECTVEGTSNPNLYWYRQAAGRGLQLLFYSVGIGQISSEVPQNLSASRPQDRQFILSSKKLLLSDSGFYLCAWSYELPGTGFRRDTQYFGPGTRLTVL.

This chain links TRBV19 with TRBJ2-1; perhaps TRBD1 as D (5 bases). Looked up from germline, CDR1 is LNHDA and CDR2 is SQIVND (reference sequence). CDR3 size: 15 residues. The ends were cut back, 5 bases at V and 8 bases at J, with 19 bases in the middle. CDR3 nucleotide sequence: TGTGCCAGTAGTCCAGGGCGAATCGGGCGTGATGAGCAGTTCTTC. It encodes CASSPGRIGRDEQFF.

This clone was picked up one time. The chain has TRBV15 and TRBJ2-2; 7 bases match TRBD2. The CDR3 runs to 15 residues. The ends lost 1 base at V and 8 bases at J; junction bases unmatched: 7. CDR1 LNHNV and CDR2 YYDKDF come from the germline V gene (reference sequence). The CDR3 region is CATSRGPTSQGELFF. CDR3 nucleotide sequence: TGTGCCACCAGCAGAGGACCGACTAGCCAGGGGGAGCTGTTTTTT.

V usage is TRBV7-2 and J usage is TRBJ1-6, with D uncertain. The ends were cut back, 5 bases at V and 2 bases at J, with 13 bases in the middle. Looked up from germline, CDR1 is SGHTA and CDR2 is FQGNSA. The CDR3 consists of 16 residues. The CDR3 loop is CASSLTTGAYNSPLHF. CDR3 bases: TGTGCCAGCAGCCTAACCACCGGGGCCTATAATTCACCCCTCCACTTT.

The J gene is TRBJ1-4, the V gene TRBV30; TRBD1 matches at 9 bases. Germline lookup yields CDR1 GTSNPN and CDR2 SVGIG (reference sequence). Trimming cost V 5 bases and J 6 bases; bases outside gene matches: 7. This CDR3 contains 14 residues. For the CDR3, the DNA is TGTGCCTGGCTACCCGGGACAGGGTATGAAAAACTGTTTTTT. Its translation: CAWLPGTGYEKLFF.

This chain links TRBV21-1 with TRBJ2-3; the table's D call of TRBD1 was not tested on the DNA. TRBV21-1 corresponds to a pseudogene. This CDR3 has 16 residues. In DNA, the CDR3 is TGTGCCAGCAGCGGGCGGACAGGGAGGAGGACAGATACGCAGTATTTT. Residues: CASSGRTGRRTDTQYF.

The genes are TRBV7-9 and TRBJ1-6, with D hard to call. V lost 2 bases and J lost 11, with 10 bases in between. Per the germline V gene, CDR1 is SEHNR and CDR2 is FQNEAQ (reference sequence). The length of the CDR3 is 13 residues. As DNA, the CDR3 is TGTGCCAGCAGCTTACCCTCCGGGACACCCCTCCACTTT. As protein: CASSLPSGTPLHF.

The sample holds a few counts of this clone. The chain combines TRBV5-1 with TRBJ1-2; 10 bases are shared with TRBD1. The CDR3 totals 13 residues. The trim removed 4 bases at V and 4 bases at J, leaving 1 base unmatched. CDR1 SGHRS and CDR2 YFSETQ come from the germline V gene. Here the CDR3 DNA reads TGCGCCAGCAGCCGGGACAGGGGCTATGGCTACACCTTC. Its translation: CASSRDRGYGYTF.

This chain links TRBV2 with TRBJ1-2; D is perhaps TRBD1 (5 bases). The CDR3 has 14 amino acids. The ends were cut back, 6 bases at V and 4 bases at J, with 15 bases in the middle. Germline V CDR1 and CDR2: SNHLY, FYNNEI. CDR3 amino acids: CASSRDGGFYGYTF. The CDR3 DNA reads TGTGCCAGCAGCCGGGACGGGGGGTTCTATGGCTACACCTTC.

Worth noting for this clone: One end of the junction does not line up with germline, which may come from a read error. The chain recombines TRBV7-7 with TRBJ1-6, with D possibly matching TRBD1 (5 bases). CDR3 length equals 15 residues. Germline CDR1 reads SSHAT; CDR2 reads FNYEAQ (reference sequence). The chain's CDR3 is CASSLATGDNSPLHF. CDR3 nucleotides: TGTGCTAGCAGCCTAGCTACAGGAGATAATTCACCCCTCCACTTT.

The chain couples TRBV5-1 to TRBJ1-6; 10 bases agree with TRBD1. Germline assignment: CDR1 SGHRS and CDR2 YFSETQ. The CDR3 loop spans 17 amino acids. Losses at the gene ends were 4 bases for V and 5 bases for J; bases not matched to a gene: 9. The CDR3 sequence is CASSPLSGQGNNSPLHF. CDR3 bases: TGCGCCAGCAGCCCACTTTCGGGACAGGGGAATAATTCACCCCTCCACTTT.

This chain links TRBV27 with TRBJ1-5; D is undetermined. The CDR3 totals 14 residues. Germline values: CDR1 MNHEY, CDR2 SMNVEV (reference sequence). Deletions cut 5 bases from V and 1 base from J, with 9 bases between. For the CDR3, the DNA is TGTGCCAGCAGTCCCACAGCAAGCAATCAGCCCCAGCATTTT. This gives the protein CASSPTASNQPQHF.

J is TRBJ1-3 and V is TRBV4-3; D not certain. V was clipped by 0 bases and J by 4 bases, with 13 bases between them. Germline V gene data show CDR1 as LGHNA and CDR2 as YSLEER. CDR3 length equals 16 residues. CDR3 sequence (DNA): TGCGCCAGCAGCCAAGATCAGGACTTACAAGGAAACACCATATATTTT. Translating gives CASSQDQDLQGNTIYF.

This rearrangement joins TRBV20-1 to TRBJ2-3; D remains ambiguous. The CDR3 is 11 residues long. The V end lost 5 bases, the J end lost 2 bases, and 5 bases lay between the germline ends. Germline V gene sequence: CDR1 DFQATT, CDR2 SNEGSKA (reference sequence). CDR3 coding DNA: TGCAGTGCTCCAATCACAGATACGCAGTATTTT. This translates into CSAPITDTQYF.

Ten or more counts support this clone. This chain joins TRBV7-3 and TRBJ1-1, with TRBD1 identical over 9 bases. The CDR3 covers 14 residues. Trimming cost V 5 bases and J 1 base; bases outside gene matches: 2. Germline V CDR1 and CDR2: SGHTA, FQGTGA. The CDR3 DNA sequence: TGTGCCAGCAGCCTACAGGGGGCGAACACTGAAGCTTTCTTT. It yields the protein CASSLQGANTEAFF.

The chain couples TRBV7-8 to TRBJ2-7, with a possible D match to TRBD1 (5 bases). Germline-derived CDR1 and CDR2 are SGHVS and FQNEAQ. The ends were cut back, 4 bases at V and 0 bases at J, with 7 bases in the middle. The CDR3 loop spans 13 amino acids. The CDR3, as DNA: TGTGCCAGCAGCTGGGGCGGCTCCTACGAGCAGTACTTC. Translation gives CASSWGGSYEQYF.

The rearrangement joins TRBV11-3 to TRBJ2-3; D is ambiguous. V was cut by 1 base and J by 0 bases, with 5 bases left in between. In germline, CDR1 is SGHNT, CDR2 YENEEA. The CDR3 covers 14 residues. The CDR3 protein is CASSLARSTDTQYF. The CDR3 DNA reads TGTGCCAGCAGCTTAGCGAGAAGCACAGATACGCAGTATTTT.

The gene calls are TRBV11-3 and TRBJ2-1; D gene ambiguous. V was trimmed by 5 bases and J by 5 bases, leaving 13 bases between them. In germline, CDR1 is SGHNT, CDR2 YENEEA. The CDR3 runs to 14 residues. The CDR3 nucleotides read TGTGCCAGCAGCCAAACCTCACTACACAATGAGCAGTTCTTC. Amino acids: CASSQTSLHNEQFF.

The chain has TRBV10-3 and TRBJ2-3, with D maybe TRBD2 (7 bases). V dropped 3 bases and J dropped 0 bases, with 10 bases sitting between them. Germline V gene lookup returns CDR1 ENHRY and CDR2 SYGVKD. This CDR3 contains 15 residues. DNA of the CDR3: TGTGCCATCAGTGAACAGGGAGGGAGCACAGATACGCAGTATTTT. This sequence encodes CAISEQGGSTDTQYF.

The chain's CDR3 is CASSLNGQGRETQYF. The CDR3 nucleotides read TGTGCCAGCAGCCTAAACGGACAGGGTCGAGAGACCCAGTACTTC. The rearrangement links TRBV7-3 to TRBJ2-5; 8 bases fit TRBD1. The germline CDR1 and CDR2 sequences are SGHTA and FQGTGA. The CDR3 loop spans 15 amino acids. With V trimmed by 5 bases and J by 4 bases, 9 bases remained unmatched.

In this sample, this clone turned up once. The chain links TRBV19 to TRBJ2-2; D is uncertain. Per the germline V gene, CDR1 is LNHDA and CDR2 is SQIVND (reference sequence). Trimming pared 8 bases from V and 0 bases from J, leaving 10 bases between. CDR3 size: 14 residues. CDR3 in DNA: TGTGCCAGTTGTGGCCAAACGAACACCGGGGAGCTGTTTTTT. It specifies CASCGQTNTGELFF. The entire variable domain, with the rest obtained from reference TRBV19 and TRBJ2-2, is as follows: DGGITQSPKYLFRKEGQNVTLSCEQNLNHDAMYWYRQDPGQGLRLIYYSQIVNDFQKGDIAEGYSVSREKKESFPLTVTSAQKNPTAFYLCASCGQTNTGELFFGEGSRLTVL.

The sample holds many counts of this clone. Written as DNA, the CDR3 is TGTGCCAGCAGCCCCGGGGTAGCGGGGGGCCCAGATACGCAGTATTTT. This translates into CASSPGVAGGPDTQYF. V and J are TRBV4-2 and TRBJ2-3; TRBD2 matches 10 bases. The length of the CDR3 is 16 residues. The V segment lost 4 bases and the J segment 4 bases; nucleotides outside the gene matches: 8. CDR1 is LGHNA, CDR2 YNFKEQ, per germline.

This clone was counted once. The chain combines TRBV7-9 with TRBJ2-7, with D unclear. Trimming stripped 5 bases from V and 0 bases from J, with 5 bases between. This CDR3 contains 12 residues. Looked up from germline, CDR1 is SEHNR and CDR2 is FQNEAQ (reference sequence). The chain's CDR3 is CASSLSSYEQYF. In DNA form, the CDR3 reads TGTGCCAGCAGCCTGAGCTCCTACGAGCAGTACTTC.

The chain links TRBV5-1 to TRBJ1-2, with TRBD1 matching 9 bases. Germline V gene lookup returns CDR1 SGHRS and CDR2 YFSETQ. The trim removed 4 bases at V and 7 bases at J, leaving 14 bases unmatched. The CDR3 consists of 16 residues. CDR3 coding DNA: TGCGCCAGCAGCCGCCCGGACAGGGGACTCCTGTTTGGCTACACCTTC. Its translation is CASSRPDRGLLFGYTF.

The chain has TRBV7-3 and TRBJ2-1; 14 nucleotides agree with TRBD2. V lost 2 bases to trimming and J lost 5 bases; unmatched junction nucleotides: 5. Germline V gene sequence: CDR1 SGHTA, CDR2 FQGTGA. There are 17 residues in the CDR3. The CDR3, as DNA: TGTGCCAGCAGCTTAGGGACTAGCGGGGGTTGGGACAATGAGCAGTTCTTC. Encoded protein: CASSLGTSGGWDNEQFF.